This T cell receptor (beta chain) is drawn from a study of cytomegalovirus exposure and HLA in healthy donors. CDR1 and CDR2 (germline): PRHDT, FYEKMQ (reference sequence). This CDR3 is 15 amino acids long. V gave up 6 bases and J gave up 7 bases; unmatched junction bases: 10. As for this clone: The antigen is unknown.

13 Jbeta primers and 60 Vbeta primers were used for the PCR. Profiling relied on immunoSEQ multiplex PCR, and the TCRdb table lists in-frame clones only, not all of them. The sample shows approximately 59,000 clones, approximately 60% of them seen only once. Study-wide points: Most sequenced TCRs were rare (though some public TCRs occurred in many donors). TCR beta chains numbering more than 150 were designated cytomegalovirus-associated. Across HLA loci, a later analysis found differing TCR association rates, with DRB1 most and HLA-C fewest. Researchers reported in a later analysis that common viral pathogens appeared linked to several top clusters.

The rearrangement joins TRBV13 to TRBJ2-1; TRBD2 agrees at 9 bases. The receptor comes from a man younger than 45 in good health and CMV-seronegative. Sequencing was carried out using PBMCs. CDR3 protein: CASSLSGGPHNEQFF. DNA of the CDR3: TGTGCCAGCAGTCTTAGCGGGGGTCCACATAATGAGCAGTTCTTC.